The 28 T cell receptor beta chains in this list originate from one sample, sequenced in a study of CD8+ T cells in alopecia areata. Extracted RNA was reverse transcribed into cDNA, the sequencing template. Repertoires were generated with immunoSEQ multiplex PCR, while TCRdb's copy carries only in-frame clones and drops some. Of 200,000 or so clones detected, roughly 64% appear once; the ten largest clones hold about 5.5%. As to treatment: oral pan-JAK inhibitor, 5-10 mg twice daily. The material sequenced was CD4+ T cells sorted from blood, taken at week 24, from a patient treated with tofacitinib. The receptors derive from a human donor with alopecia areata.

CDR3: CSAGHSYEQYF. CDR3 DNA sequence: TGCAGCGCGGGACATTCCTACGAGCAGTACTTC. The chain joins TRBV29-1 to TRBJ2-7; perhaps TRBD1 as D (6 bases). The V end was cut by 7 bases, the J end by 1 base, with 8 bases between. CDR3 length: 11 amino acids. The germline CDR1 and CDR2 sequences are SQVTM and ANQGSEA.

V usage is TRBV5-6 and J usage is TRBJ2-5; D might be TRBD1 (6 bases). The end of the DNA is better explained by TRBJ2-7, so the J call may be wrong. Germline CDR1 reads SGHDT; CDR2 reads YYEEEE. The CDR3 spans 13 residues. The DNA of the CDR3 is TGTGCCAGCAGCACGTCCCAGGGGAACGAGCAGTACTTC. Translated: CASSTSQGNEQYF.

This clone was seen more than once but under ten times. The V call is TRBV18, the J call TRBJ1-5, with unresolved D. Looked up from germline, CDR1 is KGHSH and CDR2 is LQKENI. The CDR3 is 14 residues long. The V and J ends lost 3 bases and 3 bases respectively, with 9 bases between them. The CDR3 DNA reads TGTGCCAGCTCACCGGCCCGTGTCAATCAGCCCCAGCATTTT. It encodes CASSPARVNQPQHF.

The chain uses TRBV7-9 and TRBJ2-5, with 7 nucleotides matching TRBD1. Trimming cost V 1 base and J 5 bases; bases outside gene matches: 4. Germline V gene data show CDR1 as SEHNR and CDR2 as FQNEAQ (reference sequence). CDR3 length: 14 residues. The CDR3 DNA reads as TGTGCCAGCAGCTTAGTACAGGGGATCGAGACCCAGTACTTC. Translation gives CASSLVQGIETQYF.

This rearrangement joins TRBV6-5 to TRBJ1-2; D possibly corresponds to TRBD1 (5 bases). V lost 7 bases and J 4 bases, leaving 7 bases between the germline ends. Germline CDR1 is MNHEY and CDR2 is SVGAGI. This CDR3 contains 11 residues. CDR3: CASTGGYGYTF. The DNA of the CDR3 is TGTGCCAGCACGGGGGGCTATGGCTACACCTTC.

The table lists this clone with a few counts. The chain joins TRBV29-1 to TRBJ2-5; D gene ambiguous. CDR1 SQVTM and CDR2 ANQGSEA come from the germline V gene. V shed 2 bases and J shed 7 bases, with 11 bases lying between them. This CDR3 is 12 amino acids long. The CDR3 DNA sequence: TGCAGCGTTGAATCGAAGCCGGGGACCCAGTACTTC. Translating it yields CSVESKPGTQYF.

This clone was seen only a few times. This chain connects TRBV23-1 to TRBJ1-1, with 12 bases that match TRBD1. TRBV23-1 is treated as an ORF (open reading frame) with a function not yet certain. Germline trimming cut 0 bases from V and 5 bases from J; bases unmatched to any gene: 16. The CDR3 loop spans 20 amino acids. The CDR3 reads CASSQSIPFGTGGAGTEAFF. CDR3 nucleotide sequence: TGCGCCAGCAGTCAATCGATACCCTTCGGGACAGGGGGCGCTGGGACTGAAGCTTTCTTT.

This chain joins TRBV6-5 and TRBJ2-7, with D tentatively TRBD1 or TRBD2 (5 bases each). Germline lookup yields CDR1 MNHEY and CDR2 SVGAGI. Trimming cost V 6 bases and J 5 bases, with 14 bases left between them. The CDR3 spans 13 residues. The CDR3 DNA reads as TGTGCCAGCAGCCAGGGACGGGTTAACGAGCAGTACTTC. Its translation: CASSQGRVNEQYF.

V usage is TRBV29-1 and J usage is TRBJ2-7, with D possibly TRBD1 on 6 matching bases. The germline gives CDR1 SQVTM, CDR2 ANQGSEA. This CDR3 comprises 14 residues. Trimming removed 6 bases from V and 1 base from J, with 16 bases in between. This CDR3 reads CSVADRSRSYEQYF. The CDR3 nucleotides read TGCAGCGTCGCCGACAGGAGCAGATCCTACGAGCAGTACTTC.

The V and J genes are TRBV30 and TRBJ2-5; D might be TRBD1 or TRBD2, each matching 7 bases. V dropped 2 bases and J dropped 5 bases, with 18 bases sitting between them. The CDR3 sequence is 15 residues long. Germline values: CDR1 GTSNPN, CDR2 SVGIG (reference sequence). The CDR3 region is CAWSPKTSRGETQYF. In DNA, the CDR3 is TGTGCCTGGAGTCCGAAGACTAGCAGGGGGGAGACCCAGTACTTC.

The CDR3 nucleotides read TGCAGCGTTGATAACAGCGGGACCGGGGAGCTGTTTTTT. As protein: CSVDNSGTGELFF. The chain is built from TRBV29-1 and TRBJ2-2; a weak D match, TRBD2 (6 bases). CDR1 SQVTM and CDR2 ANQGSEA come from the germline V gene. V gave up 3 bases and J gave up 5 bases, with 10 bases separating them. The CDR3 is 13 residues long.

The chain is built from TRBV7-2 and TRBJ2-7; possibly TRBD1 for D (6 bases). The CDR3 has 14 amino acids. V shed 5 bases and J shed 2 bases, with 13 bases lying between them. Germline V gene lookup returns CDR1 SGHTA and CDR2 FQGNSA. DNA for the CDR3: TGTGCCAGCAGCAGACAGGACGGGGCCTACGAGCAGTACTTC. Translating gives CASSRQDGAYEQYF.

The V gene is TRBV7-2, the J gene TRBJ2-1; 11 bases fit TRBD2. The CDR3 extends over 15 amino acids. CDR1 is SGHTA and CDR2 is FQGNSA in the germline V gene. V lost 5 bases to trimming and J lost 7 bases; unmatched junction nucleotides: 7. CDR3 nucleotide sequence: TGTGCCAGCAGCCGTAGCGGGGGGGCGGAAAATGAGCAGTTCTTC. Its protein product is CASSRSGGAENEQFF.

The V gene is TRBV9, the J gene TRBJ2-5; 9 positions match TRBD1. Germline CDR1 is SGDLS and CDR2 is YYNGEE. With 2 bases clipped from V and 4 bases from J, the junction kept 6 bases outside the gene matches. The length of the CDR3 is 15 residues. CDR3 sequence reads: CASSVAPGQGETQYF. The CDR3 coding sequence is TGTGCCAGCAGCGTGGCGCCGGGACAGGGAGAGACCCAGTACTTC. The whole variable domain, filled in from reference TRBV9 and TRBJ2-5, reads DSGVTQTPKHLITATGQRVTLRCSPRSGDLSVYWYQQSLDQGLQFLIQYYNGEERAKGNILERFSAQQFPDLHSELNLSSLELGDSALYFCASSVAPGQGETQYFGPGTRLLVL.

The rearrangement uses TRBV7-8 and TRBJ2-5, with D perhaps TRBD1 (5 bases). Germline V gene sequence: CDR1 SGHVS, CDR2 FQNEAQ. The CDR3 runs to 14 residues. V dropped 5 bases and J dropped 4 bases, with 14 bases sitting between them. The CDR3 sequence is CASSALKGRETQYF. The CDR3, as DNA: TGTGCCAGCAGCGCCCTTAAGGGGCGAGAGACCCAGTACTTC.

The chain joins TRBV5-1 to TRBJ2-7; unclear D gene. Germline assignment: CDR1 SGHRS and CDR2 YFSETQ. V dropped 1 base and J dropped 2 bases, with 7 bases sitting between them. The CDR3 covers 13 residues. The CDR3 DNA reads as TGCGCCAGCAGCTTGCACGGAACCTACGAGCAGTACTTC. Translation gives CASSLHGTYEQYF. Looking up the rest from reference TRBV5-1 and TRBJ2-7 gives the full variable domain: KAGVTQTPRYLIKTRGQQVTLSCSPISGHRSVSWYQQTPGQGLQFLFEYFSETQRNKGNFPGRFSGRQFSNSRSEMNVSTLELGDSALYLCASSLHGTYEQYFGPGTRLTVT.

V is TRBV29-1 and J is TRBJ1-2; D is possibly TRBD1 (5 bases). Trimming stripped 6 bases from V and 3 bases from J, with 11 bases between. This CDR3 has 12 amino acids. Germline V gives CDR1 SQVTM, CDR2 ANQGSEA. This chain's CDR3 is CSVSIGDYGYTF. CDR3 coding DNA: TGCAGCGTGTCAATAGGGGACTATGGCTACACCTTC. Full variable domain (outside the CDR3, taken from reference TRBV29-1 and TRBJ1-2): SAVISQKPSRDICQRGTSLTIQCQVDSQVTMMFWYRQQPGQSLTLIATANQGSEATYESGFVIDKFPISRPNLTFSTLTVSNMSPEDSSIYLCSVSIGDYGYTFGSGTRLTVV.

The table lists this clone with a few counts. V gene TRBV18 combines with J gene TRBJ1-1; the D is unclear. CDR3 length equals 12 residues. Trimming cost V 2 bases and J 4 bases, with 5 bases left between them. Germline V gene data show CDR1 as KGHSH and CDR2 as LQKENI. CDR3 region: CASSPEGTEAFF. CDR3 DNA: TGTGCCAGCTCACCAGAGGGCACTGAAGCTTTCTTT. The full variable domain, its missing parts supplied by reference TRBV18 and TRBJ1-1, is NAGVMQNPRHLVRRRGQEARLRCSPMKGHSHVYWYRQLPEEGLKFMVYLQKENIIDESGMPKERFSAEFPKEGPSILRIQQVVRGDSAAYFCASSPEGTEAFFGQGTRLTVV.

The J gene is TRBJ1-5, the V gene TRBV11-2; D is unresolved. CDR1 and CDR2 from the germline V gene are SGHAT and FQNNGV. The CDR3 length is 14 residues. With 2 bases removed from V and 7 bases from J, the gap between germline ends came to 12 bases. CDR3 sequence (DNA): TGTGCCAGCAGCTTAAACGGTCCGAGCCAGCCCCAGCATTTT. Amino acid sequence: CASSLNGPSQPQHF.

This clone was counted a few times. The genes are TRBV6-6 and TRBJ2-1, with D maybe TRBD1 (5 bases). V was pared by 8 bases and J by 9 bases, with 26 bases between. The CDR3 extends over 16 amino acids. Germline CDR1 MNHNY, CDR2 SVGAGI (reference sequence). Here the CDR3 DNA reads TGTGCCAGCTCCCGGTTGGCAGGGTCGATTCACGTTGAGCAGTTCTTC. It translates to CASSRLAGSIHVEQFF.

This chain links TRBV29-1 with TRBJ1-2, with D unclear. From germline, CDR1 is SQVTM and CDR2 ANQGSEA. This CDR3 region has 12 residues. V was trimmed by 3 bases and J by 8 bases, leaving 13 bases between them. The CDR3 reads CSVELGFNGYTF. As DNA, the CDR3 is TGCAGCGTTGAGTTAGGGTTTAACGGCTACACCTTC. Filled out from reference TRBV29-1 and TRBJ1-2, the complete variable domain reads SAVISQKPSRDICQRGTSLTIQCQVDSQVTMMFWYRQQPGQSLTLIATANQGSEATYESGFVIDKFPISRPNLTFSTLTVSNMSPEDSSIYLCSVELGFNGYTFGSGTRLTVV.

The V call is TRBV5-1, the J call TRBJ2-5; possible D gene TRBD1, 5 bases. V was trimmed by 3 bases and J by 10 bases, leaving 10 bases between them. The CDR3 contains 11 residues. Germline values: CDR1 SGHRS, CDR2 YFSETQ. CDR3 sequence reads: CASSSLTDQYF. The CDR3 DNA reads TGCGCCAGCAGCTCGCTGACAGACCAGTACTTC. The complete variable domain, with remaining parts taken from reference TRBV5-1 and TRBJ2-5, reads KAGVTQTPRYLIKTRGQQVTLSCSPISGHRSVSWYQQTPGQGLQFLFEYFSETQRNKGNFPGRFSGRQFSNSRSEMNVSTLELGDSALYLCASSSLTDQYFGPGTRLLVL.

This clone occurred a few times. This sequence joins TRBV5-4 and TRBJ1-5, with 9 bases lining up with TRBD1. Germline assignment: CDR1 SGHNT and CDR2 YYREEE (reference sequence). CDR3 size: 16 residues. The V and J ends lost 1 base and 5 bases, in that order; junction bases with no gene match: 7. CDR3 DNA: TGTGCCAGCAGCTTGTGGTGGACAGGGGAAGATCAGCCCCAGCATTTT. Its translation is CASSLWWTGEDQPQHF.

The chain uses TRBV7-2 and TRBJ2-3, with D possibly matching TRBD2 (6 bases). Trimming shortened V by 1 base and J by 5 bases, and 13 bases separated the two germline ends. The CDR3 has 15 amino acids. In germline, CDR1 is SGHTA, CDR2 FQGNSA. The CDR3: CASSLDRRAIDTQYF. CDR3 nucleotide sequence: TGTGCCAGCAGCTTAGATAGGAGGGCCATAGATACGCAGTATTTT. The full variable domain, completed using reference TRBV7-2 and TRBJ2-3, is GAGVSQSPSNKVTEKGKDVELRCDPISGHTALYWYRQSLGQGLEFLIYFQGNSAPDKSGLPSDRFSAERTGGSVSTLTIQRTQQEDSAVYLCASSLDRRAIDTQYFGPGTRLTVL.

This clone is a singleton in its sample. This chain joins TRBV18 and TRBJ1-1; D uncertain. V was clipped by 1 base and J by 0 bases, with 9 bases between them. The germline CDR1 and CDR2 sequences are KGHSH and LQKENI. This CDR3 has 15 amino acids. CDR3 region: CASSPLREMNTEAFF. DNA for the CDR3: TGTGCCAGCTCACCACTCCGGGAGATGAACACTGAAGCTTTCTTT. The complete variable domain, with remaining parts taken from reference TRBV18 and TRBJ1-1, reads NAGVMQNPRHLVRRRGQEARLRCSPMKGHSHVYWYRQLPEEGLKFMVYLQKENIIDESGMPKERFSAEFPKEGPSILRIQQVVRGDSAAYFCASSPLREMNTEAFFGQGTRLTVV.

This clone appeared a few times. The V gene is TRBV15, the J gene TRBJ2-5; D is unclear. The CDR3 is 13 amino acids. Trimming removed 0 bases at V and 7 bases at J, with 9 bases between. Per germline, CDR1 LNHNV and CDR2 YYDKDF (reference sequence). The CDR3 bases are TGTGCCACCAGCAGAGAGGATTGGGCGACCCAGTACTTC. Protein sequence: CATSREDWATQYF.

This clone has just a few counts. This chain joins TRBV30 and TRBJ2-7; TRBD1 agrees at 7 bases. The V segment lost 2 bases and the J segment 2 bases; nucleotides outside the gene matches: 3. The germline V gene has CDR1 GTSNPN and CDR2 SVGIG (reference sequence). The CDR3 length is 13 residues. This CDR3 reads CAWSRQGAYEQYF. The CDR3 DNA sequence: TGTGCCTGGAGTCGGCAGGGGGCCTACGAGCAGTACTTC. Using reference TRBV30 and TRBJ2-7 for the parts outside the CDR3, the full variable domain is SQTIHQWPATLVQPVGSPLSLECTVEGTSNPNLYWYRQAAGRGLQLLFYSVGIGQISSEVPQNLSASRPQDRQFILSSKKLLLSDSGFYLCAWSRQGAYEQYFGPGTRLTVT.

This chain links TRBV18 with TRBJ2-7; possible D gene TRBD2, 5 bases. Trimming pared 3 bases from V and 5 bases from J, leaving 11 bases between. The CDR3 length is 13 residues. The V gene's germline CDR1 is KGHSH and CDR2 LQKENI. For the CDR3, the DNA is TGTGCCAGCTCACCTACAGCGGTGGACGAGCAGTACTTC. Residues: CASSPTAVDEQYF.